This T cell receptor (beta chain) was retrieved from a study of control samples from healthy donors and cancer patients. Generated by immunoSEQ multiplex PCR, the TCRdb table keeps only in-frame clones and is missing some. The data contain hundreds of thousands of clones, 75% to 95% of them singletons. Trimming left V 5 bases short and J 4 bases short, with 8 bases between. The germline gives CDR1 SGHTA, CDR2 FQGNSA. CDR3 length: 12 residues. Sequencing was carried out using PBMCs. The receptor's source is a man in his forties with head and neck cancer. This chain joins TRBV7-2 and TRBJ1-2, with no clear D. The chain's CDR3 is CASSATRYGYTF. The CDR3 DNA reads TGTGCCAGCAGCGCCACCCGCTATGGCTACACCTTC. Full variable domain (missing parts from reference TRBV7-2 and TRBJ1-2): GAGVSQSPSNKVTEKGKDVELRCDPISGHTALYWYRQSLGQGLEFLIYFQGNSAPDKSGLPSDRFSAERTGGSVSTLTIQRTQQEDSAVYLCASSATRYGYTFGSGTRLTVV.